This entry lists 24 T cell receptor beta chains sequenced from one sample in a study of cytomegalovirus exposure and HLA in healthy donors. Libraries were prepared by immunoSEQ multiplex PCR; TCRdb keeps only in-frame clonotypes and omits some of them. Of a few hundred thousand clones listed, 86% are singletons. The material sequenced was PBMCs. Receptors originate from a woman aged 18-35 years in good health and CMV-seronegative.

This chain uses TRBV6-5 with TRBJ2-7, with D perhaps matching TRBD1 (8 bases). The CDR3 is 16 residues long. Germline V gives CDR1 MNHEY, CDR2 SVGAGI. V gave up 4 bases and J gave up 2 bases, with 18 bases separating them. CDR3 loop: CASSWGGDRSTYEQYF. In nucleotides, the CDR3 is TGTGCCAGCAGTTGGGGGGGGGACAGGAGTACCTACGAGCAGTACTTC.

This chain joins TRBV29-1 and TRBJ1-3, with D possibly matching TRBD1 (6 bases). The CDR3 length is 15 residues. Germline-derived CDR1 and CDR2 are SQVTM and ANQGSEA. V shed 4 bases and J shed 4 bases, with 17 bases lying between them. The CDR3 protein is CSVGGSRDNGNTIYF. CDR3 nucleotide sequence: TGCAGCGTTGGGGGTTCCCGGGACAACGGAAACACCATATATTTT. Complete variable domain (other parts from reference TRBV29-1 and TRBJ1-3): SAVISQKPSRDICQRGTSLTIQCQVDSQVTMMFWYRQQPGQSLTLIATANQGSEATYESGFVIDKFPISRPNLTFSTLTVSNMSPEDSSIYLCSVGGSRDNGNTIYFGEGSWLTVV.

The chain employs TRBV28 and TRBJ2-2; 8 bases align to TRBD2. Per the germline V gene, CDR1 is MDHEN and CDR2 is SYDVKM. Trimming took 5 bases from V and 1 from J; bases not matched to a gene: 12. The CDR3 is 18 residues long. CDR3 sequence: CASSPTAGGWLNTGELFF. CDR3 DNA: TGTGCCAGCAGTCCCACCGCGGGGGGTTGGTTGAACACCGGGGAGCTGTTTTTT.

This rearrangement joins TRBV18 to TRBJ1-2; 7 bases match TRBD1. The CDR3 loop spans 14 amino acids. V was clipped by 2 bases and J by 4 bases; unmatched bases: 4. Germline assignment: CDR1 KGHSH and CDR2 LQKENI. The CDR3 spells CASSPETGSYGYTF. The CDR3 coding sequence is TGTGCCAGCTCACCAGAGACAGGGTCCTATGGCTACACCTTC.

The chain couples TRBV2 to TRBJ1-5, with D possibly matching TRBD1 (6 bases). From germline, CDR1 is SNHLY and CDR2 FYNNEI. CDR3 length: 14 amino acids. The germline V and J ends were trimmed by 3 bases and 3 bases, with 9 bases remaining between them. CDR3 DNA: TGTGCCAGCAGTGAGGGACACTTCAATCAGCCCCAGCATTTT. Encoded protein: CASSEGHFNQPQHF. The whole variable domain, remainder taken from reference TRBV2 and TRBJ1-5, is EPEVTQTPSHQVTQMGQEVILRCVPISNHLYFYWYRQILGQKVEFLVSFYNNEISEKSEIFDDQFSVERPDGSNFTLKIRSTKLEDSAMYFCASSEGHFNQPQHFGDGTRLSIL.

V is TRBV11-2 and J is TRBJ2-7; the match to TRBD2 covers 7 bases. The CDR3 covers 14 residues. Germline V gene data show CDR1 as SGHAT and CDR2 as FQNNGV. V dropped 1 base and J dropped 0; count of bases not matched to a gene: 0. CDR3 in DNA: TGTGCCAGCAGCTTAGGCGGGAGCTCCTACGAGCAGTACTTC. Translated: CASSLGGSSYEQYF.

The chain couples TRBV9 to TRBJ1-6; 7 bases match TRBD1. CDR3 length: 15 residues. J was trimmed by 6 bases and V by 4 bases; bases with no gene match: 7. The germline V gene encodes CDR1 SGDLS and CDR2 YYNGEE. CDR3 amino acids: CASSPEGGGNSPLHF. CDR3 DNA: TGTGCCAGCAGCCCAGAAGGGGGCGGTAATTCACCCCTCCACTTT.

The rearrangement uses TRBV11-3 and TRBJ2-3; tentative D call: TRBD2 (5 bases). Between the trimmed V and J ends, which lost 4 bases and 0 bases, there was a span of 5 bases. This CDR3 comprises 13 residues. Germline V gene lookup returns CDR1 SGHNT and CDR2 YENEEA. CDR3 loop: CASSSGSTDTQYF. CDR3 sequence (DNA): TGTGCCAGCAGCTCGGGGAGCACAGATACGCAGTATTTT. Full variable domain (outside the CDR3, taken from reference TRBV11-3 and TRBJ2-3): EAGVVQSPRYKIIEKKQPVAFWCNPISGHNTLYWYLQNLGQGPELLIRYENEEAVDDSQLPKDRFSAERLKGVDSTLKIQPAELGDSAVYLCASSSGSTDTQYFGPGTRLTVL.

The chain carries TRBV30 and TRBJ2-1, with D tentatively TRBD1 (5 bases). The V and J ends lost 8 bases and 9 bases respectively, with 23 bases between them. Germline V gene lookup returns CDR1 GTSNPN and CDR2 SVGIG (reference sequence). The CDR3 consists of 14 residues. CDR3: CARSPGRDIGEQFF. In DNA form, the CDR3 reads TGTGCCCGGTCCCCCGGCAGGGATATCGGTGAGCAGTTCTTC.

The chain couples TRBV10-3 to TRBJ1-2; the match to TRBD1 covers 12 bases. Germline trimming cut 5 bases from V and 8 bases from J; bases unmatched to any gene: 9. CDR3 length: 15 residues. Germline CDR1 reads ENHRY; CDR2 reads SYGVKD. Here the CDR3 reads CAISPGTGGSEGYTF. The CDR3, as DNA: TGTGCCATCAGTCCCGGGACAGGGGGCTCGGAAGGCTACACCTTC.

With regard to this clone: This may arise from a read error, as a much more abundant clone is one base away. This chain links TRBV25-1 with TRBJ2-3; unclear D gene. V lost 3 bases to trimming and J lost 1 base, with 5 bases between them. This CDR3 has 13 amino acids. The V gene's germline CDR1 is MGHDK and CDR2 SYGVNS. The CDR3 reads CASSDAGTDTQYF. As DNA, the CDR3 is TGTGCCAGCAGTGATGCGGGCACAGATACGCAGTATTTT.

The CDR3 DNA is TGTGCCAGCAGTGACTCAGCGGGAGTGCAAGATACGCAGTATTTT. Protein product: CASSDSAGVQDTQYF. The chain joins TRBV6-4 to TRBJ2-3, with TRBD2 identical over 8 bases. The CDR3 consists of 15 residues. V was clipped by 0 bases and J by 5 bases; unmatched bases: 4. The germline CDR1 and CDR2 sequences are MRHNA and SNTAGT.

This rearrangement joins TRBV11-2 to TRBJ2-2, with 12 nucleotides matching TRBD2. After removal of 0 bases from V and 6 bases from J, the junction contained 8 bases not matched to a gene. Germline V gives CDR1 SGHAT, CDR2 FQNNGV. The CDR3 contains 18 residues. CDR3 in amino acids: CASSLDLRLAGEAGELFF. In DNA, the CDR3 is TGTGCCAGCAGCTTAGATCTAAGACTAGCGGGAGAGGCCGGGGAGCTGTTTTTT.

V and J are TRBV6-1 and TRBJ2-1, with 9 bases that match TRBD2. The V gene end was trimmed by 2 bases and the J gene end by 6 bases; junction bases not matched to a gene: 5. The CDR3 loop spans 15 amino acids. The germline V gene encodes CDR1 MNHNS and CDR2 SASEGT. DNA for the CDR3: TGTGCCAGCAGTGAATCTAGCGGGGTAGCCAATGAGCAGTTCTTC. Translated, it gives CASSESSGVANEQFF.

The chain combines TRBV6-1 with TRBJ1-3; D gene unclear. V gave up 3 bases and J gave up 0 bases, with 6 bases separating them. In germline, CDR1 is MNHNS, CDR2 SASEGT. The CDR3 has 14 residues. The CDR3 sequence is CASSDLSSGNTIYF. The CDR3 DNA reads as TGTGCCAGCAGTGATTTGAGCTCTGGAAACACCATATATTTT.

CDR3 amino acids: CASSPGRDLNYGYTF. CDR3 in DNA: TGCGCCAGCAGCCCGGGGCGGGACTTGAACTATGGCTACACCTTC. This sequence joins TRBV5-1 and TRBJ1-2; the D gene is possibly TRBD1 (5 bases). Germline loops: CDR1 SGHRS, CDR2 YFSETQ. Trimming shortened V by 4 bases and J by 2 bases, and 15 bases separated the two germline ends. The CDR3 consists of 15 residues.

The chain recombines TRBV30 with TRBJ2-2; the D gene is possibly TRBD1 (6 bases). CDR1 and CDR2 from the germline V gene are GTSNPN and SVGIG (reference sequence). Trimming removed 8 bases from V and 6 bases from J, with 10 bases in between. The length of the CDR3 is 11 residues. CDR3 protein: CAGQGSGELFF. DNA of the CDR3: TGTGCCGGTCAGGGGTCCGGGGAGCTGTTTTTT.

V and J are TRBV19 and TRBJ2-1, with no clear D. Germline CDR1 LNHDA, CDR2 SQIVND (reference sequence). Trimming took 0 bases from V and 3 from J, leaving 12 bases between them. This CDR3 is built from 16 residues. The CDR3 is CASSIDGIPLYNEQFF. In DNA, the CDR3 is TGTGCCAGTAGTATAGATGGCATTCCCCTCTACAATGAGCAGTTCTTC.

The V gene is TRBV7-8, the J gene TRBJ2-3; 10 bases are a match to TRBD2. From germline, CDR1 is SGHVS and CDR2 FQNEAQ. The ends lost 1 base at V and 6 bases at J; junction bases unmatched: 7. The CDR3 is 16 amino acids. CDR3: CASSLGGAGGWDTQYF. In DNA, the CDR3 is TGTGCCAGCAGCTTAGGAGGAGCGGGAGGGTGGGATACGCAGTATTTT.

The chain uses TRBV10-2 and TRBJ2-1; 13 bases map to TRBD2. The CDR3 is 16 amino acids. Germline CDR1 reads WSHSY; CDR2 reads SAAADI. V was clipped by 2 bases and J by 7 bases; unmatched bases: 5. The CDR3, as DNA: TGCGCCAGCAGTGAGGGACTAGCGGGAGTAGGGAATGAGCAGTTCTTC. Its translation is CASSEGLAGVGNEQFF.

V and J are TRBV4-1 and TRBJ2-7; D gene ambiguous. CDR3 length equals 13 residues. Germline values: CDR1 MGHRA, CDR2 YSYEKL. V was clipped by 4 bases and J by 0 bases, with 7 bases between them. The CDR3 DNA is TGCGCCAGCAGCCTATCCTCCTCCTACGAGCAGTACTTC. It encodes CASSLSSSYEQYF.

This clone was seen only once. The chain uses TRBV29-1 and TRBJ2-5, with 11 bases fitting TRBD2. CDR1 is SQVTM, CDR2 ANQGSEA, per germline. This CDR3 comprises 15 residues. The V gene end was trimmed by 5 bases and the J gene end by 5 bases; junction bases not matched to a gene: 10. For the CDR3, the DNA is TGCAGCGTTACCATTAGCGGGGGGGCCGGGGAGACCCAGTACTTC. It translates to CSVTISGGAGETQYF.

The gene calls are TRBV5-8 and TRBJ2-1; the D gene is possibly TRBD2 (7 bases). Germline-derived CDR1 and CDR2 are SGHTS and YDEGEE. The CDR3 runs to 13 residues. The V end lost 2 bases, the J end lost 7 bases, and 10 bases lay between the germline ends. CDR3 sequence reads: CASSFRGANEQFF. The CDR3 coding sequence is TGTGCCAGCAGCTTTCGGGGGGCGAATGAGCAGTTCTTC.

This clone was seen a single time. The chain has TRBV27 and TRBJ2-1; TRBD2 agrees at 14 bases. The CDR3 length is 17 residues. V dropped 4 bases and J dropped 4; count of bases not matched to a gene: 6. The germline V gene encodes CDR1 MNHEY and CDR2 SMNVEV (reference sequence). The CDR3 loop reads CASSSARTSGRYNEQFF. The CDR3 DNA is TGTGCCAGCAGTTCGGCTCGGACTAGCGGGAGGTACAATGAGCAGTTCTTC.